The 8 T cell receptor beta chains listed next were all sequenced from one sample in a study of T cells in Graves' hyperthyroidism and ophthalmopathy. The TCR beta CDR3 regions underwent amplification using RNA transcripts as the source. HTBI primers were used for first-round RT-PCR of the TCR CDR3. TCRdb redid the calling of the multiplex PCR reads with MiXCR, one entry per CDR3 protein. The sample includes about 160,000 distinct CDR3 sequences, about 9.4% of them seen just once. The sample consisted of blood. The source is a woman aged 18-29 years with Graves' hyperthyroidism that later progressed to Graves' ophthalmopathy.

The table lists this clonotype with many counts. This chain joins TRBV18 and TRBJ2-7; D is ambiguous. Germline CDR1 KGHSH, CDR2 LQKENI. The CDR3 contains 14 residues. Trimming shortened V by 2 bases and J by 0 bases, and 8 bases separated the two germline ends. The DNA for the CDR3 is TGTGCCAGCTCACCAGTGGCCGACTCCTACGAGCAGTACTTC. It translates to CASSPVADSYEQYF.

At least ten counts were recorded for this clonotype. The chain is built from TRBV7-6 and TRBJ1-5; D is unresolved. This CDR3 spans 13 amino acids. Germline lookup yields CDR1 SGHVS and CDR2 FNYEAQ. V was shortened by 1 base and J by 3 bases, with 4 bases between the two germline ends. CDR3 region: CASSLENNQPQHF. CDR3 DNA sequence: TGTGCCAGCAGCTTAGAGAACAATCAGCCCCAGCATTTT.

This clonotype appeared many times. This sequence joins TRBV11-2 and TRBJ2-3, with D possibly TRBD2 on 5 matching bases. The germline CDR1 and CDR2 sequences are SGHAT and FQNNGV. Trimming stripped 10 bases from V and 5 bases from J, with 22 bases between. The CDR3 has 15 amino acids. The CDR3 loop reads CATLPTAGGRDTQYF. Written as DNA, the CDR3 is TGTGCCACCCTCCCTACGGCGGGTGGGAGAGATACGCAGTATTTT.

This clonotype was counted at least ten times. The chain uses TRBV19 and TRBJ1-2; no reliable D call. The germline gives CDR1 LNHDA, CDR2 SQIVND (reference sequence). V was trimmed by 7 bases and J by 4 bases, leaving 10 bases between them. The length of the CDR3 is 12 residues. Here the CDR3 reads CASTSWGYGYTF. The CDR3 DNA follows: TGTGCCAGTACGTCCTGGGGCTATGGCTACACCTTC.

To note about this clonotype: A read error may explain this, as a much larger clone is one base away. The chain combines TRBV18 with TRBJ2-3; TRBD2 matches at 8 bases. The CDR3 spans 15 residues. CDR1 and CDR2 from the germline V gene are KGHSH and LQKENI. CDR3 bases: TGTGCCGGCTCACCTTCCGGACTAGCTATAGATACGCAGTATTTT. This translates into CAGSPSGLAIDTQYF.

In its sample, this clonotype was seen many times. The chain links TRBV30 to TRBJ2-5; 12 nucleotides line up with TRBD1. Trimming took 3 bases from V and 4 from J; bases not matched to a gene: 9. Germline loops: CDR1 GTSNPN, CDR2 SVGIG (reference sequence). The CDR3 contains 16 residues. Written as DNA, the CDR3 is TGTGCCTGGAGGGCAATCCGGGACAGGGGGCGAGAGACCCAGTACTTC. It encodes CAWRAIRDRGRETQYF.

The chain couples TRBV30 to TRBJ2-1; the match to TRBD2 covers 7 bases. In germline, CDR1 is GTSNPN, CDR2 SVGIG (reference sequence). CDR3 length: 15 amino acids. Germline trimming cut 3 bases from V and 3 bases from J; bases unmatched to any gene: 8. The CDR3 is CAWSILAEYYNEQFF. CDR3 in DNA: TGTGCCTGGAGCATTCTAGCGGAATACTACAATGAGCAGTTCTTC.

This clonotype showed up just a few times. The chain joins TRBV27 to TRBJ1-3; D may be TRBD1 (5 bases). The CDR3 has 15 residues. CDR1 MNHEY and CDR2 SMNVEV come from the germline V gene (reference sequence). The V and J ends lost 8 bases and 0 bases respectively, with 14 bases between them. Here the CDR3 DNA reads TGTGCCAGCCCGCGGGGCCGGCACTCTGGAAACACCATATATTTT. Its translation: CASPRGRHSGNTIYF.